This T cell receptor (beta chain) was sequenced in a study of spatial heterogeneity in lung cancer. Background on the study: Beta-chain sequences consistently outnumbered alpha-chain sequences in detection. In the raw reads, each unique TCR and UMI combination was present more than ten times on average.

On each TCR cDNA molecule, a unique molecular identifier was present. TCRdb ran MiXCR on the 5' RACE reads and lists one entry per CDR3 protein. Of about 85,000 distinct CDR3 sequences listed, approximately 20% are singletons. V dropped 5 bases and J dropped 0 bases, with 15 bases sitting between them. This CDR3 region has 16 residues. Germline CDR1 and CDR2: MNHNS and SASEGT. This clonotype appeared a few times. Time point defined: sample taken at primary tumor resection. Unsorted whole RNA from tumor, nontumor lung or frozen PBMC underwent sequencing. The sequenced sample was PBMCs, obtained at surgery. The source is a male donor with early-stage non-small cell lung cancer. The chain carries TRBV6-1 and TRBJ2-3; tentative D call: TRBD2 (6 bases). The CDR3 bases are TGTGCCAGCAGTCCACGGGACTCACGGAGCACAGATACGCAGTATTTT. This gives the protein CASSPRDSRSTDTQYF.